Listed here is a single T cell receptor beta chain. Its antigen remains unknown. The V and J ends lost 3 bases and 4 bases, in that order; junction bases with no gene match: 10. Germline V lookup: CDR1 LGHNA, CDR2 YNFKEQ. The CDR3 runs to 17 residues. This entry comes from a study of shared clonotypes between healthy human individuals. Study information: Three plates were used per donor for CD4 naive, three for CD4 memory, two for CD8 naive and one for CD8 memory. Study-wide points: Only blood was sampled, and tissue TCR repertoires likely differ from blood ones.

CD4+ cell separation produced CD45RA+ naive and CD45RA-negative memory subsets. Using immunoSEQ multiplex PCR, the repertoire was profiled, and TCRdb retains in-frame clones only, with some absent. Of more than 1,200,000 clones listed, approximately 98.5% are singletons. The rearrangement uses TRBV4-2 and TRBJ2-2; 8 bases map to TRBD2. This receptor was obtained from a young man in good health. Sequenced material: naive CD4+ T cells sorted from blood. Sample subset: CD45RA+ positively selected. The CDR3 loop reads CASSHESGRGVTGELFF. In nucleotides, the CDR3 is TGTGCCAGCAGCCACGAAAGCGGGAGAGGGGTCACCGGGGAGCTGTTTTTT.